This T cell receptor beta chain was obtained from a study of T cells in tuberculosis. Study-level points and caveats: Low-affinity CD1B-GMM tetramer-binding T cells may have been missed.

V was trimmed by 2 bases and J by 10 bases, leaving 8 bases between them. CDR3 length: 11 residues. The germline CDR1 and CDR2 sequences are KGHSH and LQKENI. Chain pairing is unknown; alpha and beta were sequenced separately. Sequenced by immunoSEQ multiplex PCR; TCRdb stores in-frame clones only, minus some. Of roughly 92,000 clones in the sample, roughly 93% are singletons; the top ten hold approximately 2%. After thawing and overnight rest, PBMC were stained with GMM-loaded CD1B tetramer, viability dye and anti-CD3 for sorting. The CD1B tetramers carried C32 glucose monomycolate purified from Rhodococcus equi. Before cryopreservation, the sorted PBMC lost their CD14-expressing monocytes.

The sequence came from an adult woman with latent tuberculosis. What was sequenced was CD1b-GMM tetramer-negative cells sorted from PBMCs. The J gene is TRBJ1-1, the V gene TRBV18; tentatively, D is TRBD1 (6 bases). CDR3 residues: CASSPGTIAFF. CDR3 in DNA: TGTGCCAGCTCACCAGGGACAATAGCTTTCTTT.